This T cell receptor beta chain is drawn from a study of T cell repertoires in ileal Crohn's disease. This clone showed up just a few times. Libraries were prepared by immunoSEQ multiplex PCR; TCRdb keeps only in-frame clonotypes and omits some of them. The sample has over 12,000 clones; around four fifths are singletons. CDR3 length: 15 residues. V gave up 5 bases and J gave up 6 bases, with 18 bases separating them. CDR1 is SGHVS and CDR2 is FQNEAQ in the germline V gene. The specimen was ileal tissue. This TCR came from an adult with Crohn's disease. The chain recombines TRBV7-8 with TRBJ2-3; no clear D gene. CDR3 sequence: CASSLLTATTDTQYF. In DNA form, the CDR3 reads TGTGCCAGCAGCCTCCTAACAGCAACCACGGATACGCAGTATTTT.